This T cell receptor beta chain is drawn from a study of T-cell reconstitution after alpha-beta-depleted transplantation in children. Deletions cut 1 base from V and 3 bases from J, with 10 bases between. Germline CDR1 and CDR2: DFQATT and SNEGSKA (reference sequence). The CDR3 runs 13 residues. Molecular barcoding with unique molecular identifiers was used for the TCRbeta library. TCRdb called the PCR reads again in MiXCR, with one record for every CDR3 protein. Among some 460,000 distinct CDR3 sequences listed, roughly 16% were seen once. This receptor was identified in a boy under three years old who had a stem cell transplant for Wiskott-Aldrich syndrome, so the T cells may come from the graft donor. J is TRBJ2-7 and V is TRBV20-1, with a possible D match to TRBD1 (5 bases). Sequenced here: PBMCs, mostly from graft donor cells, sampled 360 days after TCRalphabeta/CD19-depleted stem cell transplant. CDR3 sequence reads: CSARGGHHYEQYF. CDR3 DNA: TGCAGTGCTAGAGGAGGACACCACTACGAGCAGTACTTC.